The 8 T cell receptor beta chains below all came from one sample that was sequenced in a study of blood T cell repertoires in COVID-19. Clones were read by immunoSEQ multiplex PCR, and TCRdb kept only the in-frame ones, dropping some. The sample yields about 140,000 clones, roughly 86% seen once. Sample: peripheral blood. These receptors were taken from a human donor in a cohort sampled during active COVID-19.

This clone turned up a few times. The V call is TRBV6-5, the J call TRBJ2-7, with 8 bases fitting TRBD2. The CDR3 consists of 13 residues. Germline CDR1 MNHEY, CDR2 SVGAGI. V was pared by 8 bases and J by 3 bases, with 6 bases of the junction left unmatched. CDR3: CASLFSGVYEQYF. DNA of the CDR3: TGTGCCAGCCTGTTTAGCGGGGTCTACGAGCAGTACTTC.

The chain has TRBV4-2 and TRBJ2-5; 9 nucleotides align to TRBD2. Germline CDR1 reads LGHNA; CDR2 reads YNFKEQ. CDR3 length: 15 amino acids. After removal of 4 bases from V and 3 bases from J, the junction contained 6 bases not matched to a gene. CDR3 protein: CASSRGAGGEETQYF. In DNA form, the CDR3 reads TGTGCCAGCAGCCGGGGGGCGGGAGGGGAAGAGACCCAGTACTTC.

V and J are TRBV27 and TRBJ2-7; 7 nucleotides line up with TRBD1. The length of the CDR3 is 15 residues. With V trimmed by 7 bases and J by 4 bases, 13 bases remained unmatched. Germline values: CDR1 MNHEY, CDR2 SMNVEV (reference sequence). DNA of the CDR3: TGTGCCAGCACCAAAGGGGTGACAGGGCAATACGAGCAGTACTTC. This codes for CASTKGVTGQYEQYF.

The rearrangement links TRBV19 to TRBJ2-4, with TRBD2 identical over 8 bases. The CDR3 totals 15 residues. CDR1 and CDR2 (germline): LNHDA, SQIVND (reference sequence). V trimming: 5 bases; J trimming: 8 bases; junction bases outside the gene matches: 11. The chain's CDR3 is CASSPQGTSGDIQYF. CDR3 DNA: TGTGCCAGTAGTCCCCAGGGGACTAGTGGGGACATTCAGTACTTC.

The rearrangement joins TRBV21-1 to TRBJ2-7; the tabulated D call, TRBD1, remains unverified against the DNA. TRBV21-1 is a pseudogene locus. The CDR3 runs to 20 residues. The CDR3 sequence: CASSRNRDRGYIGPGREQYF. The CDR3, as DNA: TGTGCCAGCAGCAGGAACCGGGACAGGGGCTATATTGGGCCCGGACGGGAGCAGTACTTC.

In this sample, this clone turned up many times. The gene calls are TRBV15 and TRBJ1-5, with a weak D call TRBD1 (5 bases). There are 18 residues in the CDR3. The V gene's germline CDR1 is LNHNV and CDR2 YYDKDF (reference sequence). The germline V and J ends were trimmed by 0 bases and 9 bases, with 24 bases remaining between them. This chain's CDR3 is CATSRDGSRGPGEWPQHF. CDR3 nucleotides: TGTGCCACCAGCAGAGACGGGAGTAGAGGTCCGGGGGAGTGGCCCCAGCATTTT.

The chain joins TRBV2 to TRBJ2-5, with TRBD2 identical over 13 bases. The germline V gene encodes CDR1 SNHLY and CDR2 FYNNEI. This CDR3 has 15 amino acids. Trimming at V came to 8 bases and at J to 5 bases, leaving 8 bases not matched to a gene. The CDR3 DNA follows: TGTGCCAGCCGTCCTCAGGGACTAGCGGGGGAGACCCAGTACTTC. Protein: CASRPQGLAGETQYF.

V gene TRBV7-9 combines with J gene TRBJ2-7; unclear D gene. The CDR3 loop spans 14 amino acids. V was trimmed by 10 bases and J by 0 bases, leaving 16 bases between them. Germline loops: CDR1 SEHNR, CDR2 FQNEAQ (reference sequence). CDR3 coding DNA: TGTGCCATACAAACGGAGCACAACTCCTACGAGCAGTACTTC. This sequence encodes CAIQTEHNSYEQYF.